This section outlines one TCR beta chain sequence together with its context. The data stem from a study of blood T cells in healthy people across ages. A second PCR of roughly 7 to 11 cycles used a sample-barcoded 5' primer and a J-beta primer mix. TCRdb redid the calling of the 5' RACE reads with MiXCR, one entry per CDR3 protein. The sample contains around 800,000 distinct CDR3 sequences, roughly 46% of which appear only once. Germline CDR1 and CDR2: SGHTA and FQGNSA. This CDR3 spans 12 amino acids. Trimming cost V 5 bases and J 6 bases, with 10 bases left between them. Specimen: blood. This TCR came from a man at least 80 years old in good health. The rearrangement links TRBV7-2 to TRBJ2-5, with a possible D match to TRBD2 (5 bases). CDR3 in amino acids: CASSGPGKTQYF. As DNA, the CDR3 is TGTGCCAGCAGCGGGCCCGGGAAGACCCAGTACTTC.